These T cell receptor beta chains were read from a single sample in a study of blood T cells in healthy people across ages. MiXCR, applied by TCRdb to the 5' RACE reads, yields one record per CDR3 protein. The table records 650,000 to 1,000,000 distinct CDR3 sequences, under 40% of them present only once. Sequencing input: blood. Every receptor here comes from a man aged 18 to 30 in good health. The CDR3 runs from the conserved cysteine through the conserved F or W. Each record gives: V gene, J gene, clone size, D gene, CDR3 DNA, CDR3 protein. A D gene is named only where the DNA matches it firmly. Rows give clone size only sometimes, using once, few, many, or a class for an expanded clone.

TRBV20-1	TRBJ2-3	-	TRBD2	TGCAGTGCTCGCATCCAGCGGGGAGCTAGCACAGATACGCAGTATTTT	CSARIQRGASTDTQYF
TRBV7-3	TRBJ2-1	-	TRBD2	TGTGCCGGCAGCTTAAGCGGGGGGTTACATGAGCAGTTCTTC	CAGSLSGGLHEQFF
TRBV21-1	TRBJ2-7	few	-	TGTGCCAATCAGACAAACTACGGGCCCTACGAGCAGTACTTC	CANQTNYGPYEQYF
TRBV20-1	TRBJ2-2	-	-	TGCAGTGCTAGAAAGGGTACGGCCACCGGGGAGCTGTTTTTT	CSARKGTATGELFF
TRBV9	TRBJ2-1	-	TRBD2	TGTGCCAGCAGCATTAGCGGGGTGGTAAACAATGAGCAGTTCTTC	CASSISGVVNNEQFF
TRBV15	TRBJ2-3	many	-	TGTGCCACCAGCAGTCTTTCCCCCACGGTCGATACGCAGTATTTT	CATSSLSPTVDTQYF
TRBV2	TRBJ1-2	-	-	TGTGCCAGCCGGGGGGGTGGCGTGGATGGCTACACCTTC	CASRGGGVDGYTF
TRBV29-1	TRBJ2-5	many	-	TGCAGCGTTGAACGGGGGGCGGCGTTTGAGACCCAGTACTTC	CSVERGAAFETQYF
TRBV7-2	TRBJ2-3	many	TRBD2	TGTGCCAGCAGGACTAGCGGTCGGGGAGATACGCAGTATTTT	CASRTSGRGDTQYF
TRBV4-3	TRBJ1-5	many	TRBD1	TGCGCCAGCAGCCCTCAGACAGGGGCCAATCAGCCCCAGCATTTT	CASSPQTGANQPQHF
TRBV5-8	TRBJ2-1	-	TRBD1	TGTGCCAGCAGCCCAGGGGGTAATAATGAGCAGTTCTTC	CASSPGGNNEQFF
TRBV3-1	TRBJ2-3	-	-	TGTGCCAGCAGCAGAGTCCCGAGCTACACAGATACGCAGTATTTT	CASSRVPSYTDTQYF
TRBV12-3/TRBV12-4	TRBJ1-1	-	TRBD1	TGTGCCAGCAGTCGGACAGGGCCGAACACTGAAGCTTTCTTT	CASSRTGPNTEAFF
TRBV20-1	TRBJ2-7	-	-	TGCAGTGCTAGAGGCGGGTATGGGTACGAGCAGTACTTC	CSARGGYGYEQYF
TRBV10-3	TRBJ1-6	few	-	TGTGCCATCAGTGAGAATAGGGACGGGACCTTTAATTCACCCCCCCACTTT	CAISENRDGTFNSPPHF
TRBV20-1	TRBJ2-1	few	TRBD2	TGCAGTGGCGGGACTAGCGCCTACAATGAGCAGTTCTTC	CSGGTSAYNEQFF
TRBV6-2/TRBV6-3	TRBJ1-2	once	TRBD1	TGTGCCGGCAGTGGACAGGGCCCGAGCGGCTACACCTTC	CAGSGQGPSGYTF
TRBV21-1	TRBJ2-3	-	-	TGTGCCAGCAGCTATGGGCGCCGGACTAGCACAGATACGCAGTATTTT	CASSYGRRTSTDTQYF